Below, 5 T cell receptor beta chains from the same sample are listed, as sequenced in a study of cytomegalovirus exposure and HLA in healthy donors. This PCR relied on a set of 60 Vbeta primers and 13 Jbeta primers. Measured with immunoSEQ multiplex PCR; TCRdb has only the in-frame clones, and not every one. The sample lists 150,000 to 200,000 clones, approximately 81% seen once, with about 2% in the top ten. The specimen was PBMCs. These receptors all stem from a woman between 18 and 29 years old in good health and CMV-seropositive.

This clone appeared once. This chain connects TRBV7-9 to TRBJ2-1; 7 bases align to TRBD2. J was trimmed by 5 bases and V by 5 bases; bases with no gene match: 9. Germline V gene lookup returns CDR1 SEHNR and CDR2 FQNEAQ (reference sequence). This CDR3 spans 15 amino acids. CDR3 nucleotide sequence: TGTGCCAGCAGCGTCGGTAGGGCGGGGGACAATGAGCAGTTCTTC. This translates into CASSVGRAGDNEQFF.

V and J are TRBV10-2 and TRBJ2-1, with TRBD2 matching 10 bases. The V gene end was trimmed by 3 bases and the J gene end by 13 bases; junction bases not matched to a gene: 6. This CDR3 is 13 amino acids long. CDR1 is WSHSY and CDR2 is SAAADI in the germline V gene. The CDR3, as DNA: TGCGCCAGCAGTGAAAGCGGGGGGGCCAAACAGTTCTTC. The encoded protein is CASSESGGAKQFF.

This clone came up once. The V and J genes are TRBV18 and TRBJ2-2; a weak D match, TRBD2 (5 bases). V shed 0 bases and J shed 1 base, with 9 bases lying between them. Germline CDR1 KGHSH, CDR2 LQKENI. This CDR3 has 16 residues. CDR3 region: CASSPPIAGNTGELFF. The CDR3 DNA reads TGTGCCAGCTCACCACCAATCGCGGGGAACACCGGGGAGCTGTTTTTT.

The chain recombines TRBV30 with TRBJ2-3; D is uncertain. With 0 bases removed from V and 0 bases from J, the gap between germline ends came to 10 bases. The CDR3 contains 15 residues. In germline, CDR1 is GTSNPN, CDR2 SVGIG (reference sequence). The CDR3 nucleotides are TGTGCCTGGAGTGTACTGTCCAGGAGCACAGATACGCAGTATTTT. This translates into CAWSVLSRSTDTQYF.

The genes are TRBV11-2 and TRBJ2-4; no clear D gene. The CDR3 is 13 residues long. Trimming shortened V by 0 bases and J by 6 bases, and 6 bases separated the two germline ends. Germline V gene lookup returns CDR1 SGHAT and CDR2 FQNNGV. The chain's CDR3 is CASSLEAVNIQYF. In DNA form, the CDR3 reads TGTGCCAGCAGCTTAGAGGCCGTAAACATTCAGTACTTC.